These T cell receptor beta chains were read from a single sample in a study of blood T cell repertoires in COVID-19. TCRdb keeps only in-frame clones here, not all; method: immunoSEQ multiplex PCR. The table has over 200,000 clones, around four fifths seen once; the top ten hold around 6%. Sample: peripheral blood. The source of these receptors is a man aged 80 or over with acute or convalescent COVID-19. Each CDR3 is given with its conserved first and last residue. D genes are given only for firm matches.

TRBV6-5	TRBJ2-7	NA	CASKETASARYEQYF
TRBV6-6	TRBJ2-1	TRBD2	CAIRGLAGIEQFF
TRBV28	TRBJ1-6	TRBD1	CASSGGQGGSPLHF
TRBV24-1	TRBJ2-5	NA	CATSDPAGQYQETQYF
TRBV10-3	TRBJ1-5	TRBD1	CAISGTGDSNQPQHF
TRBV7-2	TRBJ1-5	TRBD1	CASSPRTGEQPQHF
TRBV7-6	TRBJ1-1	NA	CASSLDGEAFF
TRBV7-2	TRBJ1-2	NA	CASSLAGGPYGYTF
TRBV11-2	TRBJ2-3	NA	CASSFVGADTQYF
TRBV28	TRBJ2-1	NA	CASSLGGGEWYNEQFF
TRBV7-9	TRBJ2-6	NA	CASSRGSGANVLTF
TRBV27	TRBJ2-7	NA	CASSFSSGTYYEQYF
TRBV28	TRBJ2-6	TRBD1	CASQGQGTGANVLTF
TRBV18	TRBJ2-2	NA	CASSPETGRSTGELFF
TRBV5-5	TRBJ1-4	NA	CASSLGTNKREKLFF
TRBV5-8	TRBJ1-2	TRBD1	CASSRDRVHGYTF
TRBV19	TRBJ2-1	TRBD2	CASLDTLAGDNEQFF
TRBV7-9	TRBJ2-5	NA	CASSLDGGETQYF
TRBV11-2	TRBJ2-5	TRBD2	CASSPGTSGQETQYF
TRBV19	TRBJ1-2	NA	CASSIQGNYGYTF
TRBV7-8	TRBJ2-2	TRBD2	CASRWGGPNTGELFF
TRBV19	TRBJ2-7	NA	CASSPTTGFAYEQYF
TRBV5-1	TRBJ2-7	NA	CASSLDESYEQYF